One T cell receptor beta chain is described in this entry. Its cognate antigen is unknown. The data were taken from a study of CD8+CD57+ T cells in acquired aplastic anemia. Study at large: When averaged, DNA from sorted CD4+ and CD8+ cells came to approximately 3.2 ug.

Both TCR beta VDJ combination and CDR3 sequence profiling were carried out. Genomic DNA was the template for this profiling. TCRdb ran MiXCR on the reads and lists one entry per CDR3 protein. The data hold 200,000 to 250,000 distinct CDR3 sequences, with roughly 53% observed a single time. Study-wide results and caveats: Between patients and controls, CD8+ Simpson's diversity did not vary significantly. The same twenty-nine CD8+ CDR3 sequences occurred in patients and in controls.

Only patients with CD8+CD57+ cell expansion on flow cytometry were chosen for sequencing. The CDR3 consists of 13 residues. The J segment lost 2 bases and the V segment lost 6 bases, leaving 4 bases of the junction unmatched. In germline, CDR1 is SNHLY, CDR2 FYNNEI. The rearrangement joins TRBV2 to TRBJ2-7; 7 positions match TRBD2. The source of this sequence is a human donor with aplastic anemia. Sequenced material: sorted CD4+, CD8+, or CD8+CD57+ T cells (not recorded which) from PBMCs. The CDR3 region has the DNA TGTGCCAGCAGGGGGAGGGGAACCTACGAGCAGTACTTC. It specifies CASRGRGTYEQYF. The whole variable domain, filled in from reference TRBV2 and TRBJ2-7, reads EPEVTQTPSHQVTQMGQEVILRCVPISNHLYFYWYRQILGQKVEFLVSFYNNEISEKSEIFDDQFSVERPDGSNFTLKIRSTKLEDSAMYFCASRGRGTYEQYFGPGTRLTVT.